One and the same sample provided the 27 T cell receptor beta chains below, sequenced in a study of T cell responses to AZD1222 COVID-19 vaccine. TCRdb's copy holds only in-frame clones and misses some; the assay was immunoSEQ multiplex PCR. Here the sample spans roughly 120,000 clones, 70% to 90% being singletons. Sample: peripheral blood, taken on day 0 of AZD1222 vaccination. These receptors all come from an adult in good health.

The rearrangement joins TRBV6-5 to TRBJ2-3; D may be TRBD2 (5 bases). Germline CDR1 is MNHEY and CDR2 is SVGAGI. V dropped 7 bases and J dropped 2 bases, with 16 bases sitting between them. The CDR3 loop spans 15 amino acids. CDR3 sequence (DNA): TGTGCCAGCAATCCCAAACGGGGTTACACAGATACGCAGTATTTT. It encodes CASNPKRGYTDTQYF.

The chain recombines TRBV5-6 with TRBJ1-2; 7 positions agree with TRBD1. Per the germline V gene, CDR1 is SGHDT and CDR2 is YYEEEE. V lost 6 bases, J lost 4 bases, and 6 bases stayed unmatched. There are 13 residues in the CDR3. CDR3: CASTRTGLYGYTF. CDR3 in DNA: TGTGCCAGCACCAGGACAGGACTCTATGGCTACACCTTC.

The rearrangement joins TRBV7-8 to TRBJ1-1, with D unresolved. The length of the CDR3 is 14 residues. Germline values: CDR1 SGHVS, CDR2 FQNEAQ. V gave up 1 base and J gave up 4 bases, with 10 bases separating them. The CDR3 DNA follows: TGTGCCAGCAGCTTAGATGTGTATGGCACTGAAGCTTTCTTT. Translated, it gives CASSLDVYGTEAFF.

The genes are TRBV5-1 and TRBJ2-3; 11 bases line up with TRBD2. V trimming: 2 bases; J trimming: 0 bases; junction bases outside the gene matches: 8. CDR1 SGHRS and CDR2 YFSETQ come from the germline V gene. The CDR3 is 18 residues long. The CDR3 DNA is TGCGCCAGCAGCTTCCGACTAGCGGGGAAAGTGAGCACAGATACGCAGTATTTT. It specifies CASSFRLAGKVSTDTQYF.

The V call is TRBV7-2, the J call TRBJ1-6, with 8 bases matching TRBD1. The germline V gene has CDR1 SGHTA and CDR2 FQGNSA. This CDR3 comprises 18 residues. The V and J ends lost 2 bases and 0 bases, in that order; junction bases with no gene match: 6. CDR3 protein: CASSLRTGPSSYNSPLHF. The CDR3, as DNA: TGTGCCAGCAGCTTAAGGACAGGGCCCAGCTCCTATAATTCACCCCTCCACTTT.

The V gene is TRBV12-3 or TRBV12-4, the J gene TRBJ2-3; D is unclear. The CDR3 extends over 13 amino acids. Trimming cost V 6 bases and J 5 bases, with 12 bases left between them. The CDR3: CASRVNRKDTQYF. In nucleotides, the CDR3 is TGTGCCAGCAGGGTCAACCGCAAAGATACGCAGTATTTT.

The CDR3 is CASSATGTFPYNEQFF. The CDR3 region has the DNA TGTGCCAGCAGCGCTACTGGGACTTTCCCCTACAATGAGCAGTTCTTC. The V gene is TRBV9, the J gene TRBJ2-1; a possible D gene is TRBD2 (6 bases). V was trimmed by 3 bases and J by 2 bases, leaving 15 bases between them. Germline CDR1 reads SGDLS; CDR2 reads YYNGEE. There are 16 residues in the CDR3.

This sequence joins TRBV6-6 and TRBJ1-5; 7 bases are shared with TRBD1. The CDR3 is 15 amino acids. Trimming cost V 3 bases and J 5 bases; bases outside gene matches: 7. CDR1 is MNHNY, CDR2 SVGAGI, per germline (reference sequence). Written as DNA, the CDR3 is TGTGCCAGCAGTTATACAGGGGCGAGGGATCAGCCCCAGCATTTT. Protein: CASSYTGARDQPQHF.

This chain joins TRBV19 and TRBJ2-3; a possible D gene is TRBD2 (6 bases). The germline gives CDR1 LNHDA, CDR2 SQIVND (reference sequence). The CDR3 spans 16 residues. V lost 2 bases to trimming and J lost 6 bases, with 18 bases between them. CDR3 nucleotide sequence: TGTGCCAGTAGTATAAACCCCAATCAACTAGCCGATACGCAGTATTTT. Protein: CASSINPNQLADTQYF.

The J gene is TRBJ2-1, the V gene TRBV5-4; a weak D match, TRBD2 (5 bases). The V end was cut by 1 base, the J end by 8 bases, with 13 bases between. Germline V CDR1 and CDR2: SGHNT, YYREEE (reference sequence). The length of the CDR3 is 14 residues. The CDR3 DNA sequence: TGTGCCAGCAGCTTGTTCCTAGCTTCGCATGAGCAGTTCTTC. Translation gives CASSLFLASHEQFF. The full variable domain, its missing parts supplied by reference TRBV5-4 and TRBJ2-1, is ETGVTQSPTHLIKTRGQQVTLRCSSQSGHNTVSWYQQALGQGPQFIFQYYREEENGRGNFPPRFSGLQFPNYSSELNVNALELDDSALYLCASSLFLASHEQFFGPGTRLTVL.

This chain joins TRBV19 and TRBJ1-6, with D maybe TRBD1 (6 bases). Germline CDR1 reads LNHDA; CDR2 reads SQIVND (reference sequence). Trimming cost V 7 bases and J 9 bases, with 25 bases left between them. This CDR3 is built from 17 residues. The CDR3 sequence is CASTSSGGRMWGSPLHF. The CDR3 DNA sequence: TGTGCCAGTACCTCTTCCGGGGGGCGAATGTGGGGTTCACCCCTCCACTTT.

The chain joins TRBV4-1 to TRBJ1-1, with D possibly being TRBD1 (6 bases). Trimming left V 3 bases short and J 5 bases short, with 13 bases between. The CDR3 extends over 14 amino acids. Germline V gene sequence: CDR1 MGHRA, CDR2 YSYEKL. CDR3 sequence: CASSHWGPMTEAFF. The CDR3 DNA sequence: TGCGCCAGCAGCCATTGGGGGCCAATGACTGAAGCTTTCTTT.

J is TRBJ2-3 and V is TRBV10-3, with D possibly matching TRBD1 (6 bases). Germline loops: CDR1 ENHRY, CDR2 SYGVKD. This CDR3 has 15 amino acids. V lost 0 bases to trimming and J lost 3 bases, with 10 bases between them. CDR3 protein: CAISESTGETDTQYF. In DNA form, the CDR3 reads TGTGCCATCAGTGAGTCGACAGGAGAAACAGATACGCAGTATTTT.

The chain is built from TRBV9 and TRBJ2-1; TRBD1 aligns across 9 bases. The CDR3 totals 14 residues. The V and J ends lost 4 bases and 7 bases, in that order; junction bases with no gene match: 6. Germline assignment: CDR1 SGDLS and CDR2 YYNGEE. The CDR3 DNA follows: TGTGCCAGCAGCTCAACAGGGGGCATTAATGAGCAGTTCTTC. Translated, it gives CASSSTGGINEQFF.

The rearrangement uses TRBV19 and TRBJ1-3, with D unresolved. The germline V gene has CDR1 LNHDA and CDR2 SQIVND (reference sequence). The CDR3 length is 13 residues. CDR3 in amino acids: CATRRISGNTIYF. For the CDR3, the DNA is TGTGCTACACGACGGATCTCTGGAAACACCATATATTTT. The full variable domain, in which reference TRBV19 and TRBJ1-3 provide the parts outside the CDR3, is DGGITQSPKYLFRKEGQNVTLSCEQNLNHDAMYWYRQDPGQGLRLIYYSQIVNDFQKGDIAEGYSVSREKKESFPLTVTSAQKNPTAFYLCATRRISGNTIYFGEGSWLTVV.

The chain uses TRBV4-1 and TRBJ1-1; TRBD1 is a possible D gene (5 bases). Germline CDR1 and CDR2: MGHRA and YSYEKL. This CDR3 comprises 15 residues. The V gene lost 3 bases and the J gene lost 0 bases, with 11 bases spanning the gap. CDR3: CASSHPDSMNTEAFF. The CDR3 DNA sequence: TGCGCCAGCAGCCATCCAGACAGTATGAACACTGAAGCTTTCTTT.

This chain uses TRBV19 with TRBJ1-1; perhaps TRBD1 as D (5 bases). Deletions cut 5 bases from V and 1 base from J, with 11 bases between. Germline V gene data show CDR1 as LNHDA and CDR2 as SQIVND (reference sequence). This CDR3 has 14 amino acids. For the CDR3, the DNA is TGTGCCAGTAGTTCCGGGACTGCGAACACTGAAGCTTTCTTT. Its translation: CASSSGTANTEAFF.

The chain employs TRBV15 and TRBJ2-7; 9 bases fit TRBD1. There are 16 residues in the CDR3. V was clipped by 0 bases and J by 4 bases; unmatched bases: 7. From germline, CDR1 is LNHNV and CDR2 YYDKDF (reference sequence). The CDR3 DNA sequence: TGTGCCACCAGCAGAGATCTCCCGGGACAGGGTTACGAGCAGTACTTC. This gives the protein CATSRDLPGQGYEQYF.

This sequence joins TRBV4-1 and TRBJ1-5, with D tentatively TRBD1 (6 bases). The germline V and J ends were trimmed by 4 bases and 2 bases, with 18 bases remaining between them. The germline gives CDR1 MGHRA, CDR2 YSYEKL. The CDR3 sequence is 17 residues long. The CDR3: CASSPSAGTSGNQPQHF. CDR3 coding DNA: TGCGCCAGCAGCCCGAGCGCGGGGACATCGGGCAATCAGCCCCAGCATTTT.

This chain joins TRBV6-5 and TRBJ1-5, with D possibly TRBD1 on 5 matching bases. The CDR3 has 13 residues. Germline-derived CDR1 and CDR2 are MNHEY and SVGAGI. V gave up 8 bases and J gave up 4 bases, with 12 bases separating them. The CDR3 reads CASRTRVNQPQHF. CDR3 DNA: TGTGCCAGCCGGACAAGAGTAAATCAGCCCCAGCATTTT.

This sequence joins TRBV5-4 and TRBJ1-1; D is undetermined. Per germline, CDR1 SGHNT and CDR2 YYREEE (reference sequence). Trimming pared 4 bases from V and 0 bases from J, leaving 10 bases between. The CDR3 has 14 residues. Written as DNA, the CDR3 is TGTGCCAGCAGCAGTGGGAGCCTGAACACTGAAGCTTTCTTT. Its translation: CASSSGSLNTEAFF.

The chain couples TRBV27 to TRBJ2-7, with D uncertain. The V end was cut by 3 bases, the J end by 5 bases, with 14 bases between. Germline V gene lookup returns CDR1 MNHEY and CDR2 SMNVEV (reference sequence). The CDR3 length is 14 residues. In DNA, the CDR3 is TGTGCCAGCAGTTTGCTCTCCGGGTACAACGAGCAGTACTTC. Protein sequence: CASSLLSGYNEQYF.

The J gene is TRBJ1-6, the V gene TRBV30; D uncertain. The V gene lost 0 bases and the J gene lost 4 bases, with 13 bases spanning the gap. Germline CDR1 and CDR2: GTSNPN and SVGIG (reference sequence). CDR3 length: 16 amino acids. The CDR3 nucleotides are TGTGCCTGGAGTGTACGGTTGGCCGCTTATAATTCACCCCTCCACTTT. Translating it yields CAWSVRLAAYNSPLHF.

This chain joins TRBV4-2 and TRBJ2-7; 9 nucleotides agree with TRBD1. Germline V CDR1 and CDR2: LGHNA, YNFKEQ. V lost 0 bases, J lost 5 bases, and 8 bases stayed unmatched. This CDR3 is 16 amino acids long. The CDR3 loop is CASSQDSGQGVHEQYF. CDR3 coding DNA: TGTGCCAGCAGCCAAGACTCGGGACAGGGTGTCCACGAGCAGTACTTC.

V gene TRBV5-6 combines with J gene TRBJ2-3; D tentatively fits TRBD1 or TRBD2 (5 bases each). CDR3 length equals 18 residues. V was trimmed by 0 bases and J by 1 base, leaving 18 bases between them. The V gene's germline CDR1 is SGHDT and CDR2 YYEEEE. The CDR3 bases are TGTGCCAGCAGCTTGGCGGGGTCAGGGATCCTAGGCACAGATACGCAGTATTTT. It codes for CASSLAGSGILGTDTQYF.

The chain is built from TRBV20-1 and TRBJ2-5, with D uncertain. The germline gives CDR1 DFQATT, CDR2 SNEGSKA (reference sequence). Trimming took 3 bases from V and 3 from J, leaving 5 bases between them. The CDR3 is made up of 11 amino acids. This chain's CDR3 is CSASPKETQYF. DNA of the CDR3: TGCAGTGCTAGCCCCAAAGAGACCCAGTACTTC.

CDR3 bases: TGTGCCAGCAGCCAAGGGTATGGGGGAGACTATGGCTACACCTTC. Its translation is CASSQGYGGDYGYTF. The V gene is TRBV4-2, the J gene TRBJ1-2; a possible D gene is TRBD1 (5 bases). This CDR3 comprises 15 residues. CDR1 and CDR2 (germline): LGHNA, YNFKEQ. V shed 1 base and J shed 3 bases, with 12 bases lying between them.